A single sample gave rise to the 21 T cell receptor beta chains below, sequenced in a study of CD8 T cells in Susac syndrome. Random hexamers were used to reverse transcribe the RNA input (about 0.5 to 1 ug). In TCRdb, the immunoSEQ multiplex PCR reads were re-called with MiXCR into one record per CDR3 protein. Here the sample spans under 200,000 distinct CDR3 sequences, around 93% being singletons. The sequenced sample consisted of CD8+ T cells from PBMCs. The receptor set was obtained from a human donor with Susac syndrome.

The chain links TRBV19 to TRBJ2-1, with D tentatively TRBD2 (5 bases). Germline lookup yields CDR1 LNHDA and CDR2 SQIVND (reference sequence). CDR3 size: 17 residues. The V gene lost 8 bases and the J gene lost 0 bases, with 20 bases spanning the gap. CDR3 sequence reads: CASRSDGVPSSYNEQFF. Written as DNA, the CDR3 is TGTGCCAGTCGGTCCGACGGGGTCCCGAGCTCCTACAATGAGCAGTTCTTC.

The chain carries TRBV7-8 and TRBJ2-1, with D perhaps assigned TRBD1 or TRBD2 (7 bases each). Germline CDR1 and CDR2: SGHVS and FQNEAQ. V shed 6 bases and J shed 3 bases, with 18 bases lying between them. The CDR3 has 16 amino acids. CDR3: CASRAGQLPLYNEQFF. CDR3 nucleotides: TGTGCCAGCAGAGCGGGACAGCTACCCCTCTACAATGAGCAGTTCTTC.

The chain uses TRBV30 and TRBJ2-6; TRBD1 matches 7 bases. Unmatched junction bases numbered 8, after V lost 5 bases and J lost 1 base. Germline values: CDR1 GTSNPN, CDR2 SVGIG (reference sequence). The CDR3 is 16 residues long. CDR3 sequence (DNA): TGTGCCTGGCAGATTGACAGGGTTTCTGGGGCCAACGTCCTGACTTTC. Its translation is CAWQIDRVSGANVLTF.

The V and J genes are TRBV12-3 or TRBV12-4 and TRBJ2-5, with unresolved D. V was trimmed by 6 bases and J by 5 bases, leaving 13 bases between them. CDR3 length: 13 amino acids. CDR3 sequence (DNA): TGTGCCAGCAGGGACGACTGGTCGGAGACCCAGTACTTC. The encoded protein is CASRDDWSETQYF.

The chain couples TRBV28 to TRBJ2-2; 8 bases map to TRBD1. The V gene's germline CDR1 is MDHEN and CDR2 SYDVKM. V was clipped by 5 bases and J by 4 bases; unmatched bases: 3. The CDR3 consists of 14 residues. The CDR3: CASSRTGSTGELFF. The CDR3 region has the DNA TGTGCCAGCAGTCGGACAGGGAGCACCGGGGAGCTGTTTTTT.

The chain couples TRBV28 to TRBJ2-7; 15 bases are shared with TRBD2. The junction had 4 bases not matched to a gene; V was cut back by 6 bases and J by 7 bases. This CDR3 comprises 14 residues. Germline values: CDR1 MDHEN, CDR2 SYDVKM. DNA of the CDR3: TGTGCCAGCAGCTGGGGACTAGCGGGAGGAGAGCAGTACTTC. Encoded protein: CASSWGLAGGEQYF. Together with reference TRBV28 and TRBJ2-7, the CDR3 gives the full variable domain: DVKVTQSSRYLVKRTGEKVFLECVQDMDHENMFWYRQDPGLGLRLIYFSYDVKMKEKGDIPEGYSVSREKKERFSLILESASTNQTSMYLCASSWGLAGGEQYFGPGTRLTVT.

The chain recombines TRBV4-2 with TRBJ2-1, with TRBD2 as a possible D gene (6 bases). The V gene's germline CDR1 is LGHNA and CDR2 YNFKEQ. Deletions cut 2 bases from V and 13 bases from J, with 15 bases between. There are 13 residues in the CDR3. CDR3 nucleotides: TGTGCCAGCAGCCAACTTCCGGGGGACTCACAGTTCTTC. Protein sequence: CASSQLPGDSQFF.

This chain joins TRBV29-1 and TRBJ1-2; maybe TRBD1 (6 bases). Germline V gene lookup returns CDR1 SQVTM and CDR2 ANQGSEA. The length of the CDR3 is 13 residues. V was clipped by 4 bases and J by 4 bases, with 13 bases between them. CDR3 residues: CSVAPPGAYGYTF. In DNA, the CDR3 is TGCAGCGTTGCTCCCCCAGGGGCCTATGGCTACACCTTC.

The rearrangement uses TRBV14 and TRBJ2-5; unclear D gene. Trimming removed 2 bases at V and 5 bases at J, with 3 bases between. Germline CDR1 is SGHDN and CDR2 is FVKESK. The CDR3 has 11 amino acids. The CDR3 DNA reads TGTGCCAGCAGCCAATGGGAGACCCAGTACTTC. It is translated as CASSQWETQYF.

V usage is TRBV20-1 and J usage is TRBJ2-7, with D possibly called TRBD1 or TRBD2 (5 bases each). V was shortened by 0 bases and J by 3 bases, with 12 bases between the two germline ends. Germline CDR1 reads DFQATT; CDR2 reads SNEGSKA (reference sequence). The CDR3 extends over 14 amino acids. CDR3 sequence: CSARDRENYYEQYF. The CDR3, as DNA: TGCAGTGCTAGAGACAGGGAGAACTACTACGAGCAGTACTTC.

The V gene is TRBV7-3, the J gene TRBJ2-3; either TRBD1 or TRBD2 may supply D (5 bases each). The germline V gene encodes CDR1 SGHTA and CDR2 FQGTGA. V was trimmed by 5 bases and J by 4 bases, leaving 10 bases between them. The CDR3 totals 13 residues. The CDR3 DNA reads as TGTGCCAGCAGCCTGGGACGCGCAGATACGCAGTATTTT. Translating it yields CASSLGRADTQYF.

This chain joins TRBV24-1 and TRBJ2-2; D is unclear. The CDR3 is made up of 14 amino acids. V was cut by 2 bases and J by 4 bases, with 7 bases left in between. CDR1 is KGHDR and CDR2 is SFDVKD in the germline V gene. DNA for the CDR3: TGTGCCACCAGTGATTCTTTGGGCACCGGGGAGCTGTTTTTT. As protein: CATSDSLGTGELFF.

The V and J genes are TRBV4-2 and TRBJ1-4; D not resolved. Germline V CDR1 and CDR2: LGHNA, YNFKEQ. The V and J ends lost 0 bases and 0 bases respectively, with 8 bases between them. This CDR3 region has 16 residues. CDR3 in DNA: TGTGCCAGCAGCCAAGAAGACGGGGCAACTAATGAAAAACTGTTTTTT. This gives the protein CASSQEDGATNEKLFF.

This chain links TRBV5-6 with TRBJ2-1, with no clear D. There are 12 residues in the CDR3. Trimming left V 4 bases short and J 0 bases short, with 2 bases between. Per the germline V gene, CDR1 is SGHDT and CDR2 is YYEEEE. CDR3 DNA sequence: TGTGCCAGCAGCGTCTCCTACAATGAGCAGTTCTTC. Its protein is CASSVSYNEQFF.

The gene calls are TRBV9 and TRBJ2-1; possibly TRBD1 for D (5 bases). The germline V gene has CDR1 SGDLS and CDR2 YYNGEE. V shed 3 bases and J shed 0 bases, with 16 bases lying between them. The CDR3 has 17 residues. Here the CDR3 reads CASSALTVSVSYNEQFF. The CDR3 DNA reads as TGTGCCAGCAGCGCCCTGACAGTGTCGGTCTCCTACAATGAGCAGTTCTTC.

The chain uses TRBV5-1 and TRBJ1-5; D uncertain. Germline CDR1 reads SGHRS; CDR2 reads YFSETQ. This CDR3 spans 15 amino acids. V was trimmed by 4 bases and J by 4 bases, leaving 15 bases between them. CDR3 nucleotide sequence: TGCGCCAGCAGCGTAAGGTCGGGAGAGAATCAGCCCCAGCATTTT. Translating gives CASSVRSGENQPQHF.

This clonotype was counted once. The V call is TRBV28, the J call TRBJ2-5, with 10 bases matching TRBD2. After removal of 6 bases from V and 1 base from J, the junction contained 8 bases not matched to a gene. This CDR3 contains 16 residues. The germline gives CDR1 MDHEN, CDR2 SYDVKM. The CDR3: CASSQGLAEIQETQYF. For the CDR3, the DNA is TGTGCCAGCAGCCAAGGACTAGCGGAAATCCAAGAGACCCAGTACTTC.

The rearrangement joins TRBV29-1 to TRBJ2-3; D assignment may be TRBD1 or TRBD2 (5 bases each). The CDR3 contains 14 residues. Trimming took 7 bases from V and 1 from J, leaving 15 bases between them. Per the germline V gene, CDR1 is SQVTM and CDR2 is ANQGSEA. CDR3 DNA sequence: TGCAGCGCCCTGATGGGGGATGGCACAGATACGCAGTATTTT. This encodes CSALMGDGTDTQYF.

The rearrangement joins TRBV27 to TRBJ2-7; D possibly matches TRBD1 or TRBD2 (5 bases each). V gave up 4 bases and J gave up 6 bases, with 16 bases separating them. Germline V gene sequence: CDR1 MNHEY, CDR2 SMNVEV (reference sequence). This CDR3 is built from 14 residues. CDR3 bases: TGTGCCAGCAGTTCCTCAGCCCGGGGCTTCGAGCAGTACTTC. It encodes CASSSSARGFEQYF.

V usage is TRBV25-1 and J usage is TRBJ2-3; D gene ambiguous. Trimming shortened V by 6 bases and J by 4 bases, and 5 bases separated the two germline ends. Per germline, CDR1 MGHDK and CDR2 SYGVNS. The CDR3 loop spans 11 amino acids. The CDR3 protein is CASRLSDTQYF. Written as DNA, the CDR3 is TGTGCCAGCAGGCTTTCAGATACGCAGTATTTT.

This clonotype has a handful of counts. The genes are TRBV18 and TRBJ2-7; 7 bases align to TRBD1. The CDR3 extends over 14 amino acids. From germline, CDR1 is KGHSH and CDR2 LQKENI. Trimming removed 3 bases from V and 2 bases from J; junction bases left unmatched: 4. CDR3 in DNA: TGTGCCAGCTCACCGGGACAGACCACCTACGAGCAGTACTTC. Protein product: CASSPGQTTYEQYF.